This is a list of T cell receptor beta chains from one sample in a study of T cell changes during pregnancy in multiple sclerosis. The repertoire was sequenced with immunoSEQ multiplex PCR; TCRdb's copy has only in-frame clones and lacks some. The sample consists of about 60,000 clones, roughly 91% of them appearing once. The sample in question was peripheral blood, obtained in the third trimester of pregnancy. The receptors stem from a female donor in good health, enrolled as a control in a pregnancy study. CDR3s include the opening cysteine and the closing phenylalanine or tryptophan. Fields, in order: V gene, J gene, clone size, D gene, CDR3 DNA, CDR3 protein. The D gene is left open where the match is weak. The size field is filled for only some rows; it gives once, few, many or a size class.

v_call: TRBV7-6; j_call: TRBJ2-7; clone_size: -; d_call: TRBD2; cdr3_nt: TGTGCCAGCAGCCCTGGGACTAGCGGGAGTTACGAGCAGTACTTC; cdr3_aa: CASSPGTSGSYEQYF
v_call: TRBV30; j_call: TRBJ2-7; clone_size: -; d_call: TRBD1; cdr3_nt: TGTGCCTGGAAAGCAGGGACAGGGCCTTCCTACGAGCAGTACTTC; cdr3_aa: CAWKAGTGPSYEQYF
v_call: TRBV19; j_call: TRBJ2-1; clone_size: -; d_call: -; cdr3_nt: TGTGCCAGTAGTACATTGGGACTCCAATACTCCTACAATGAGCAGTTCTTC; cdr3_aa: CASSTLGLQYSYNEQFF
v_call: TRBV30; j_call: TRBJ2-1; clone_size: -; d_call: TRBD2; cdr3_nt: TGTGCCTGGAATGCACTAAGGCCTCAGGGACTAGGAAGCAACAATGAGCAGTTCTTC; cdr3_aa: CAWNALRPQGLGSNNEQFF
v_call: TRBV27; j_call: TRBJ1-1; clone_size: -; d_call: -; cdr3_nt: TGTGCCAGCAGTCCGATTTGGGGCGATTACAACACTGAAGCTTTCTTT; cdr3_aa: CASSPIWGDYNTEAFF
v_call: TRBV7-9; j_call: TRBJ1-2; clone_size: once; d_call: TRBD1; cdr3_nt: TGTGCCAGCAGCCCCGTCGGACAGGGGTATGGCTACACCTTC; cdr3_aa: CASSPVGQGYGYTF
v_call: TRBV11-3; j_call: TRBJ1-4; clone_size: -; d_call: -; cdr3_nt: TGTGCCAGCAGCTTACCCCGTCCTAATGAAAAACTGTTTTTT; cdr3_aa: CASSLPRPNEKLFF
v_call: TRBV7-2; j_call: TRBJ2-7; clone_size: -; d_call: TRBD2; cdr3_nt: TGTGCCAGCAGTAATAGCGGGGCCTCCTACGAGCAGTACTTC; cdr3_aa: CASSNSGASYEQYF
v_call: TRBV11-2; j_call: TRBJ1-5; clone_size: -; d_call: -; cdr3_nt: TGTGCCAGCAGCCCCGGCTGGGGGCAGGGCCGCAATCAGCCCCAGCATTTT; cdr3_aa: CASSPGWGQGRNQPQHF
v_call: TRBV11-2; j_call: TRBJ1-1; clone_size: -; d_call: -; cdr3_nt: TGTGCCAGCAGCTTAGAGGGCAGGGGAAGAATCGGGCGGCCTGAAGCTTTCTTT; cdr3_aa: CASSLEGRGRIGRPEAFF
v_call: TRBV28; j_call: TRBJ2-5; clone_size: -; d_call: TRBD1; cdr3_nt: TGTGCCAGCACGGTACAGGGGCGTGAGACCCAGTACTTC; cdr3_aa: CASTVQGRETQYF
v_call: TRBV7-2; j_call: TRBJ2-5; clone_size: -; d_call: -; cdr3_nt: TGTGCCAGCAGCCCCCCAGGGGAACTCGTTAGTGGGACCCAGTACTTC; cdr3_aa: CASSPPGELVSGTQYF
v_call: TRBV19; j_call: TRBJ1-4; clone_size: -; d_call: -; cdr3_nt: TGTGCCAGTACTAATTACGGACGGGGAGAAAAACTGTTTTTT; cdr3_aa: CASTNYGRGEKLFF
v_call: TRBV5-4; j_call: TRBJ2-5; clone_size: -; d_call: TRBD1; cdr3_nt: TGTGCCAGCAGCCGAGGGACAGCACAAGAGACCCAGTACTTC; cdr3_aa: CASSRGTAQETQYF
v_call: TRBV29-1; j_call: TRBJ2-7; clone_size: -; d_call: -; cdr3_nt: TGCAGCGTTGAACTGGGCCTCTACGAGCAGTACTTC; cdr3_aa: CSVELGLYEQYF